The present T cell receptor (beta chain) was sequenced within a study of T cell responses to AZD1222 COVID-19 vaccine. Study-wide points: A reported finding is that nearly half of spike-specific TCRs target unmutated variant regions.

Produced via immunoSEQ multiplex PCR; TCRdb's table is partial and in-frame only. The table records fewer than 150,000 clones, roughly 84% of them present only once. The CDR3 is made up of 12 amino acids. Germline CDR1 is MDHEN and CDR2 is SYDVKM. Trimming stripped 2 bases from V and 8 bases from J, with 8 bases between. A note on this clone: Antigen: not known.

The chain joins TRBV28 to TRBJ2-3; D gene unclear. The TCR originated in an adult who received the AZD1222 COVID-19 vaccine. Here the sequenced sample was peripheral blood, taken 28 days after the second AZD1222 dose. The CDR3 coding sequence is TGTGCCAGCAGTTTAACCCAAGGTACGCAGTATTTT. Translated: CASSLTQGTQYF.